The present T cell receptor beta chain was sequenced within a study of radiotherapy plus CTLA-4 blockade in lung cancer. Study-wide background: Objective response was observed in roughly a sixth of patients, and disease control in roughly 30%. General study results and limits: Early shifts in blood T cell clones, with interferon-beta, reportedly predicted response best. After radiotherapy and ipilimumab, tumor-derived clones expanded in peripheral blood.

Chemo-refractory metastatic non-small-cell lung cancer patients were treated with focal radiation plus CTLA-4 blockade with ipilimumab. Unmatched junction bases numbered 9, after V lost 7 bases and J lost 8 bases. There are 13 residues in the CDR3. CDR1 is MNHNS and CDR2 is SASEGT in the germline V gene. Libraries were prepared by immunoSEQ multiplex PCR; TCRdb keeps only in-frame clonotypes and omits some of them. The sample lists about 45,000 clones; around 63% were seen once. In the case of this clone: What it binds is not known.

This chain links TRBV6-1 with TRBJ1-2; TRBD1 agrees at 8 bases. Specimen: peripheral blood, collected from a patient treated with radiotherapy plus ipilimumab. This TCR was sampled from a human donor with non-small cell lung cancer who had a partial response to radiotherapy plus ipilimumab. The CDR3 coding sequence is TGTGCCAGCACGACAGGGGACACCTTGGGCTACACCTTC. Protein sequence: CASTTGDTLGYTF.